This T cell receptor (beta chain) derives from a study of Ad26.COV2.S vaccination and SARS-CoV-2 variants. Study background: Ad26.COV2.S was injected intramuscularly once or twice, 56 days apart.

Documented treatment: roughly 20 received Ad26.COV2.S at low or high dose, single or two shots; several received placebo; per-sample allocation not given. Samples analyzed were those drawn on day 63 after the first vaccine or placebo injection. In Boston, the donor was an adult between 18-55 years of age. An Ad26 vector expressing Wuhan-strain SARS-CoV-2 spike constituted the vaccine. The data were produced by immunoSEQ multiplex PCR, yet TCRdb's version contains in-frame clones alone and is incomplete. The data show about 350,000 clones, about 85% seen once. From germline, CDR1 is MNHEY and CDR2 SVGAGI. V dropped 6 bases and J dropped 1; count of bases not matched to a gene: 7. The CDR3 runs 15 residues. With regard to this clone: As yet, its antigen is unknown.

Broader study findings: Substantial post-vaccination breadth of spike-specific CD8+ and CD4+ T cell responses was reported.

The chain recombines TRBV6-5 with TRBJ2-7, with TRBD2 identical over 9 bases. The origin of this receptor is a person between 18 and 65 years old who received the Ad26.COV2.S COVID-19 vaccine or a placebo. Here the sequenced sample was peripheral blood, taken in a trial of Ad26.COV2.S vaccine versus placebo. CDR3 nucleotide sequence: TGTGCCAGCAGGATAGCGGGAGTGGCATCCTACGAGCAGTACTTC. Protein sequence: CASRIAGVASYEQYF.